Presented here are 23 T cell receptor beta chains from one specimen sequenced in a study of blood T cell repertoires in COVID-19. The data were produced by immunoSEQ multiplex PCR, yet TCRdb's version contains in-frame clones alone and is incomplete. Among some 64,000 clones, around 77% were seen once, and the ten largest hold more than 4.5%. Sequences were obtained from peripheral blood. The receptors derive from a woman in her 70s with COVID-19, enrolled during active disease.

This clone was seen a single time. V gene TRBV5-1 combines with J gene TRBJ1-1, with 8 bases matching TRBD1. The CDR3 has 15 amino acids. V trimming: 4 bases; J trimming: 5 bases; junction bases outside the gene matches: 10. The germline gives CDR1 SGHRS, CDR2 YFSETQ. The CDR3 DNA reads TGCGCCAGCAGCGCGAACCAGGGGGCGCAGACTGAAGCTTTCTTT. It encodes CASSANQGAQTEAFF.

This chain links TRBV4-2 with TRBJ1-5, with D possibly being TRBD1 (6 bases). Germline V gene sequence: CDR1 LGHNA, CDR2 YNFKEQ. V shed 4 bases and J shed 7 bases, with 17 bases lying between them. The CDR3 consists of 15 residues. CDR3 coding DNA: TGTGCCAGCAGCCCCCCGGGGGCGGGGGGGCAGCCCCAGCATTTT. Its translation: CASSPPGAGGQPQHF.

The rearrangement joins TRBV5-6 to TRBJ1-2; 11 positions match TRBD1. Per the germline V gene, CDR1 is SGHDT and CDR2 is YYEEEE. This CDR3 spans 15 amino acids. With 2 bases clipped from V and 4 bases from J, the junction kept 4 bases outside the gene matches. CDR3 DNA sequence: TGTGCCAGCAGCTTACTCGGACAGGGGGCCTATGGCTACACCTTC. This codes for CASSLLGQGAYGYTF.

This clone was counted once. The chain uses TRBV10-3 and TRBJ2-2, with a tentative D call TRBD1 (7 bases). The V and J ends lost 0 bases and 3 bases respectively, with 11 bases between them. This CDR3 contains 16 residues. The V gene's germline CDR1 is ENHRY and CDR2 SYGVKD. CDR3 bases: TGTGCCATCAGTGAGTCTGCGGGACAGCACACCGGGGAGCTGTTTTTT. It yields the protein CAISESAGQHTGELFF.

The chain recombines TRBV7-9 with TRBJ2-1; 8 nucleotides line up with TRBD2. The junction had 15 bases not matched to a gene; V was cut back by 6 bases and J by 14 bases. CDR1 is SEHNR and CDR2 is FQNEAQ in the germline V gene (reference sequence). This CDR3 is 14 amino acids long. The CDR3: CASSPEAAQREKFF. The CDR3 bases are TGTGCCAGCAGTCCCGAAGCGGCCCAGCGGGAGAAGTTCTTC.

This clone was picked up one time. V gene TRBV14 combines with J gene TRBJ2-7, with TRBD1 identical over 7 bases. The CDR3 consists of 14 residues. With 0 bases clipped from V and 5 bases from J, the junction kept 4 bases outside the gene matches. Germline CDR1 SGHDN, CDR2 FVKESK. The CDR3 region is CASSQEHRGHEQYF. The CDR3 DNA sequence: TGTGCCAGCAGCCAAGAACACAGGGGACACGAGCAGTACTTC.

The V call is TRBV9, the J call TRBJ2-2; D gene uncertain. This CDR3 is 12 amino acids long. V gave up 0 bases and J gave up 5 bases, with 2 bases separating them. Germline V gives CDR1 SGDLS, CDR2 YYNGEE. Here the CDR3 DNA reads TGTGCCAGCAGCGTAGCGACCGGGGAGCTGTTTTTT. Its translation: CASSVATGELFF.

This clone came up once. The sample has other DNA sequences that encode this CDR3 too. This chain joins TRBV18 and TRBJ1-5, with unresolved D. The CDR3 consists of 12 residues. The V gene lost 1 base and the J gene lost 5 bases, with 3 bases spanning the gap. Germline-derived CDR1 and CDR2 are KGHSH and LQKENI. The chain's CDR3 is CASSPRDQPQHF. DNA for the CDR3: TGTGCCAGCTCACCACGAGATCAGCCCCAGCATTTT.

The chain employs TRBV6-4 and TRBJ2-3; possibly TRBD2 for D (5 bases). CDR1 is MRHNA and CDR2 is SNTAGT in the germline V gene. Trimming removed 6 bases at V and 4 bases at J, with 14 bases between. The CDR3 sequence is 14 residues long. The CDR3 DNA reads TGTGCCAGCAGCGCGGACTCCCCCCCAGATACGCAGTATTTT. It translates to CASSADSPPDTQYF.

V and J are TRBV5-1 and TRBJ2-3, with TRBD2 identical over 7 bases. CDR3 length: 15 amino acids. J gave up 9 bases and V 0 bases, and 10 bases lay outside the gene matches. Germline V lookup: CDR1 SGHRS, CDR2 YFSETQ. CDR3 sequence (DNA): TGCGCCAGCAGCTTGGCCGGGGGGACGGTCGGAACGCAGTATTTT. This gives the protein CASSLAGGTVGTQYF.

This clone was seen once. At one end, the junction sequence differs from germline, possibly due to a read error. V gene TRBV18 combines with J gene TRBJ1-4; TRBD1 is a possible D gene (6 bases). Germline V gene data show CDR1 as KGHSH and CDR2 as LQKENI. This CDR3 spans 13 amino acids. The CDR3 is CASSPSTRGAVVF. DNA of the CDR3: TGTGCCAGCTCACCATCGACGCGGGGGGCGGTGGTTTTT.

The chain uses TRBV19 and TRBJ2-1, with 8 bases aligning to TRBD2. This CDR3 contains 14 residues. Germline lookup yields CDR1 LNHDA and CDR2 SQIVND (reference sequence). After removal of 2 bases from V and 6 bases from J, the junction contained 3 bases not matched to a gene. The CDR3 DNA follows: TGTGCCAGTAGTATACTTAGCGGGACCAATGAGCAGTTCTTC. This gives the protein CASSILSGTNEQFF. The whole variable domain, remainder taken from reference TRBV19 and TRBJ2-1, is DGGITQSPKYLFRKEGQNVTLSCEQNLNHDAMYWYRQDPGQGLRLIYYSQIVNDFQKGDIAEGYSVSREKKESFPLTVTSAQKNPTAFYLCASSILSGTNEQFFGPGTRLTVL.

The chain recombines TRBV19 with TRBJ1-4, with 8 positions matching TRBD1. V lost 9 bases, J lost 8 bases, and 8 bases stayed unmatched. This CDR3 spans 13 amino acids. The germline V gene has CDR1 LNHDA and CDR2 SQIVND (reference sequence). The CDR3 DNA reads TGTGCCAGCTCGGACAGGGCGAAGGAAAAACTGTTTTTT. Residues: CASSDRAKEKLFF.

Only one count was recorded for this clone. The chain employs TRBV7-2 and TRBJ2-1; 9 positions agree with TRBD2. The CDR3 runs 14 residues. Germline loops: CDR1 SGHTA, CDR2 FQGNSA. V was pared by 2 bases and J by 5 bases, with 1 base of the junction left unmatched. DNA for the CDR3: TGTGCCAGCAGCTTACAGCGGGGGGACAATGAGCAGTTCTTC. Translating gives CASSLQRGDNEQFF. Combining the CDR3 with reference TRBV7-2 and TRBJ2-1 gives the whole variable domain GAGVSQSPSNKVTEKGKDVELRCDPISGHTALYWYRQSLGQGLEFLIYFQGNSAPDKSGLPSDRFSAERTGGSVSTLTIQRTQQEDSAVYLCASSLQRGDNEQFFGPGTRLTVL.

This clone was seen a handful of times. The chain joins TRBV11-2 to TRBJ2-7; 10 bases map to TRBD2. Germline CDR1 is SGHAT and CDR2 is FQNNGV. V lost 3 bases to trimming and J lost 6 bases; unmatched junction nucleotides: 5. This CDR3 is 14 amino acids long. CDR3 sequence (DNA): TGTGCCAGCAGCTTTAGCGGGGGGCCCCGCGAGCAGTACTTC. This gives the protein CASSFSGGPREQYF.

CDR3 region: CASSKSGRGETQYF. For the CDR3, the DNA is TGTGCCAGCAGTAAAAGCGGGAGGGGAGAGACCCAGTACTTC. The chain employs TRBV6-2 or TRBV6-3 and TRBJ2-5; 10 bases agree with TRBD2. The CDR3 has 14 residues. The germline CDR1 and CDR2 sequences are MNHEY and SVGEGT. The V and J ends lost 5 bases and 4 bases, in that order; junction bases with no gene match: 4.

A few counts support this clone. The CDR3 bases are TGTGCCAGTAGTACCTACAGGGATGAGACCCAGTACTTC. Translating gives CASSTYRDETQYF. This chain joins TRBV19 and TRBJ2-5; a possible D gene is TRBD1 (6 bases). Germline CDR1 is LNHDA and CDR2 is SQIVND (reference sequence). The CDR3 has 13 residues. V lost 4 bases and J lost 5, with 11 bases in between.

The rearrangement joins TRBV10-3 to TRBJ1-1; 8 bases align to TRBD1. The CDR3 loop spans 12 amino acids. CDR1 is ENHRY, CDR2 SYGVKD, per germline. After removal of 10 bases from V and 5 bases from J, the junction contained 6 bases not matched to a gene. The DNA for the CDR3 is TGTGCCACCGAGGGACAGGAGACTGAAGCTTTCTTT. Encoded protein: CATEGQETEAFF.

The rearrangement links TRBV12-3 or TRBV12-4 to TRBJ2-5; D not certain. V lost 3 bases, J lost 4 bases, and 9 bases lay in between. The CDR3 extends over 13 amino acids. As DNA, the CDR3 is TGTGCCAGCAGTTTGACTCCAACAGAGACCCAGTACTTC. Its translation: CASSLTPTETQYF.

The chain joins TRBV29-1 to TRBJ2-5; no definite D call. Germline CDR1 SQVTM, CDR2 ANQGSEA. Between the trimmed V and J ends, which lost 2 bases and 6 bases, there was a span of 4 bases. This CDR3 contains 10 residues. CDR3 in amino acids: CSVEHQTQYF. DNA for the CDR3: TGCAGCGTTGAACATCAGACCCAGTACTTC. Full variable domain (outside the CDR3, taken from reference TRBV29-1 and TRBJ2-5): SAVISQKPSRDICQRGTSLTIQCQVDSQVTMMFWYRQQPGQSLTLIATANQGSEATYESGFVIDKFPISRPNLTFSTLTVSNMSPEDSSIYLCSVEHQTQYFGPGTRLLVL.

The V gene is TRBV7-8, the J gene TRBJ2-6, with D hard to call. The CDR3 contains 13 residues. Germline V gene sequence: CDR1 SGHVS, CDR2 FQNEAQ. V lost 7 bases and J lost 0, with 4 bases in between. CDR3 coding DNA: TGTGCCAGCACCAACTCTGGGGCCAACGTCCTGACTTTC. This gives the protein CASTNSGANVLTF.

V usage is TRBV29-1 and J usage is TRBJ2-1; perhaps TRBD1 as D (5 bases). The CDR3 contains 14 residues. The germline gives CDR1 SQVTM, CDR2 ANQGSEA. The V end was cut by 6 bases, the J end by 3 bases, with 15 bases between. The CDR3, as DNA: TGCAGCGTCCAGCTTCCAGACAGCTACAATGAGCAGTTCTTC. Amino acids: CSVQLPDSYNEQFF.

This clone has at least ten counts. The chain is built from TRBV7-9 and TRBJ1-1, with TRBD1 identical over 7 bases. The V segment lost 5 bases and the J segment 0 bases; nucleotides outside the gene matches: 3. The germline V gene encodes CDR1 SEHNR and CDR2 FQNEAQ (reference sequence). The CDR3 has 14 amino acids. The CDR3 region is CASSLGQVNTEAFF. CDR3 nucleotide sequence: TGTGCCAGCAGCCTTGGACAGGTGAACACTGAAGCTTTCTTT.